Sequencing of this T cell receptor (beta chain) was carried out in a study of preoperative IRX-2 immunotherapy in early breast cancer. Treatment given: preoperative locoregional IRX-2 cytokine immunotherapy. Preoperative locoregional IRX-2 cytokine immunotherapy was tested in the phase Ib source study. TCRdb keeps only in-frame clones here, not all; method: immunoSEQ multiplex PCR. This table holds roughly 24,000 clones, approximately 96% found once. There are 15 residues in the CDR3. The trim removed 7 bases at V and 5 bases at J, leaving 9 bases unmatched. Looked up from germline, CDR1 is SGHAT and CDR2 is FQNNGV.

This specimen consisted of tumor tissue, obtained after IRX-2 immunotherapy. The sequence came from a human donor with breast cancer. J is TRBJ2-1 and V is TRBV11-2, with 9 positions matching TRBD2. The DNA of the CDR3 is TGTGCCAGCACCCGACTAGCGGAAACTAACAATGAGCAGTTCTTC. Protein sequence: CASTRLAETNNEQFF.